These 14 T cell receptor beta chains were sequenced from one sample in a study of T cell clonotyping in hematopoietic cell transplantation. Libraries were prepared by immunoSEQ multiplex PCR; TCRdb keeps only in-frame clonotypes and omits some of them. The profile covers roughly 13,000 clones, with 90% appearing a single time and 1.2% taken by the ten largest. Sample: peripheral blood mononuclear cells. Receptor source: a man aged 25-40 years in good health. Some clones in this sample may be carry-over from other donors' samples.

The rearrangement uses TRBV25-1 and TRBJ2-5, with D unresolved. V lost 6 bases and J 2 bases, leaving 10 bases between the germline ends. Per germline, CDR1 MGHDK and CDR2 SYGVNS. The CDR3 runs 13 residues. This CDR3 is CASRDGSQETQYF. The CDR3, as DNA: TGTGCCAGCAGGGACGGTTCGCAAGAGACCCAGTACTTC. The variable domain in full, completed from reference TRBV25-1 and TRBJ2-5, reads EADIYQTPRYLVIGTGKKITLECSQTMGHDKMYWYQQDPGMELHLIHYSYGVNSTEKGDLSSESTVSRIRTEHFPLTLESARPSHTSQYLCASRDGSQETQYFGPGTRLLVL.

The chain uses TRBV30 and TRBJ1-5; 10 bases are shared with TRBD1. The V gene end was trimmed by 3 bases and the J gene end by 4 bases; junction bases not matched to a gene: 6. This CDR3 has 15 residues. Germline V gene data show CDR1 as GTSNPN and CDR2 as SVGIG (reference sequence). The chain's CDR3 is CAWSRVGQGNQPQHF. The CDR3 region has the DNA TGTGCCTGGAGCCGTGTGGGACAGGGGAATCAGCCCCAGCATTTT.

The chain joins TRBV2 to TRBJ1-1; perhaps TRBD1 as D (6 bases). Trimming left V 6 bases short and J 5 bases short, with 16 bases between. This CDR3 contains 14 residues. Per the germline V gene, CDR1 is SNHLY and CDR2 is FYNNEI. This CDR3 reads CASRIAGAGTEAFF. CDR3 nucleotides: TGTGCCAGCAGGATTGCAGGGGCAGGTACTGAAGCTTTCTTT.

CDR3 sequence (DNA): TGTGCCAGCAGCTTGGCGTCGGGAAGCTCTGGAAACACCATATATTTT. As protein: CASSLASGSSGNTIYF. The V gene is TRBV5-4, the J gene TRBJ1-3; unclear D gene. This CDR3 is built from 16 residues. CDR1 is SGHNT, CDR2 YYREEE, per germline (reference sequence). Trimming cost V 0 bases and J 0 bases, with 10 bases left between them.

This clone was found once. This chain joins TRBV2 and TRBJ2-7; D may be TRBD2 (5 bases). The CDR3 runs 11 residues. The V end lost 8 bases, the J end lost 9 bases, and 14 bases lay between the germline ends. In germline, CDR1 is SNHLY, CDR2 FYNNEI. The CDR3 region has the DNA TGTGCCAGCGACTCGGAGGCTCCGCAGTACTTC. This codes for CASDSEAPQYF.

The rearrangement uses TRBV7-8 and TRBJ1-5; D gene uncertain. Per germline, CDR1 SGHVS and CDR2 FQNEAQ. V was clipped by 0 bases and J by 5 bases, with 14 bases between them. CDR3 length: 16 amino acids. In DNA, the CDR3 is TGTGCCAGCAGCTTAGCGAGGTCTGCGGTAGATCAGCCCCAGCATTTT. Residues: CASSLARSAVDQPQHF.

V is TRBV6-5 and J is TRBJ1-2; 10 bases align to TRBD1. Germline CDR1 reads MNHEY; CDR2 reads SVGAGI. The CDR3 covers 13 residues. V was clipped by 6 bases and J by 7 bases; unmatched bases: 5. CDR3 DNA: TGTGCCAGCAGCAACGGACAGGGGGTTGGCTACACCTTC. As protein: CASSNGQGVGYTF.

The CDR3 is CASSFRDGGGYTF. The CDR3 nucleotides read TGTGCCAGCAGCTTCCGGGACGGCGGGGGCTACACCTTC. The chain couples TRBV7-3 to TRBJ1-2, with D possibly matching TRBD1 (5 bases). The CDR3 totals 13 residues. In germline, CDR1 is SGHTA, CDR2 FQGTGA. Trimming left V 3 bases short and J 8 bases short, with 13 bases between.

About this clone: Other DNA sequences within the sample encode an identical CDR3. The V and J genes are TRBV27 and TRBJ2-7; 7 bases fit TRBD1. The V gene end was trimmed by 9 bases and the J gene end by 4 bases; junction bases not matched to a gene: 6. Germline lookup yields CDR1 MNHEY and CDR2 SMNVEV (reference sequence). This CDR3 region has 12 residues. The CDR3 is CASRGGLYEQYF. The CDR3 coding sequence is TGTGCCAGTAGAGGGGGCCTTTACGAGCAGTACTTC.

The CDR3 loop reads CAISPNQGAGDTQYF. CDR3 bases: TGTGCCATCAGTCCCAACCAGGGGGCCGGAGATACGCAGTATTTT. This sequence joins TRBV10-3 and TRBJ2-3; 8 nucleotides line up with TRBD1. Per germline, CDR1 ENHRY and CDR2 SYGVKD. With 5 bases clipped from V and 5 bases from J, the junction kept 9 bases outside the gene matches. The CDR3 runs to 15 residues.

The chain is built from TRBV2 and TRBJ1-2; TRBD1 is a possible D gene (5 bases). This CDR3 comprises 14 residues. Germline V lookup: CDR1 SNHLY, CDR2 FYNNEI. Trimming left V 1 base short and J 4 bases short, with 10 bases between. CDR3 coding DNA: TGTGCCAGCAGTGAAGTTTCAGGGCGCTATGGCTACACCTTC. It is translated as CASSEVSGRYGYTF.

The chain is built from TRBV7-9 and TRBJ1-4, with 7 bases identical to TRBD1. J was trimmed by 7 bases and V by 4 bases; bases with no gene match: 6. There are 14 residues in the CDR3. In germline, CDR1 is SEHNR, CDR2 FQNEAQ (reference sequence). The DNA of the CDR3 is TGTGCCAGCAGCTCAGGGGGGGGGAGTGAAAAACTGTTTTTT. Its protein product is CASSSGGGSEKLFF.

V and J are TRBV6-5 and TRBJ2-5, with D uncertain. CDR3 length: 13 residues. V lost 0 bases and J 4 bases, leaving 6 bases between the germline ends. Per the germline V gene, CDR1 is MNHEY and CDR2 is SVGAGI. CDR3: CASSYSGRETQYF. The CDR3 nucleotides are TGTGCCAGCAGTTACTCCGGGCGAGAGACCCAGTACTTC.

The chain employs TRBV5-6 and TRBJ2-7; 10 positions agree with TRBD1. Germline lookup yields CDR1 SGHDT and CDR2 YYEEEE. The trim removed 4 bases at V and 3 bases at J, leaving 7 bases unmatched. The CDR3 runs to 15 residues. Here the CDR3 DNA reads TGTGCCAGCAGCCAACAGGGACAGGGGAGCTACGAGCAGTACTTC. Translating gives CASSQQGQGSYEQYF.